These T cell receptor beta chains were read from a single sample in a study of T cell repertoires in cytomegalovirus infection. TCRdb reprocessed the reads with MiXCR, giving one entry per CDR3 protein. The data contain fewer than 300,000 distinct CDR3 sequences, 25% of them singletons. Sequencing was done on a sample of PBMCs. These receptors all stem from a human donor in good health (CMV status not recorded). Some clones in this sample may be carry-over from other donors' samples. The CDR3 runs from the conserved cysteine through the conserved F or W. A D gene is named only where the DNA matches it firmly. Clone size is stated in some rows and not others, as once, few, many or a class when expanded.

J	D	V	size	DNA	CDR3
TRBJ2-7	TRBD2	TRBV19	many	TGTGCCAGTAGTCCAATTGGGACTAGCGGAACCTACGAGCAGTACTTC	CASSPIGTSGTYEQYF
TRBJ1-2	-	TRBV7-9	-	TGTGCCAGCAGCTCCTGGGGTGACTATGGCTACACCTTC	CASSSWGDYGYTF
TRBJ2-3	-	TRBV11-2	many	TGTGCCAGCAGCTTGGGAAATACGCAGTATTTT	CASSLGNTQYF
TRBJ1-1	-	TRBV6-1	few	TGTGCCAGCCTTGGAGGGGCCCGGGGGAACACTGAAGCTTTCTTT	CASLGGARGNTEAFF
TRBJ2-3	TRBD1	TRBV5-6	few	TGTGCCAGCAGCTTGGGGCCAGGGGGCGGCACAGATACGCAGTATTTT	CASSLGPGGGTDTQYF
TRBJ2-1	-	TRBV7-2	many	TGTGCCAGCAGCTCGTCGGCAGTGTCGAGCTCCTACAATGAGCAGTTCTTC	CASSSSAVSSSYNEQFF
TRBJ1-2	-	TRBV11-2	few	TGTGCCAGCAGCTTAGAAGGCAGGCTGATCTATGGCTACACCTTC	CASSLEGRLIYGYTF
TRBJ2-6	-	TRBV28	-	TGTGCCAGCAGTGAGAGAACGACGGGGGCCAACGTCCTGACTTTC	CASSERTTGANVLTF
TRBJ2-1	-	TRBV7-2	many	TGTGCCAGCAGCTTAGGTGGGTGGTCCTCCAATGAGCAGTTCTTC	CASSLGGWSSNEQFF
TRBJ2-7	TRBD2	TRBV20-1	-	TGCAGTGCTTCCGGGACTAGCGGGAGGGCTTCGGACGAGCAGTACTTC	CSASGTSGRASDEQYF
TRBJ2-7	TRBD1	TRBV7-6	many	TGTGCCAGCAGCCACCACCTCCGGGACAGCACCTACGAGCAGTACTTC	CASSHHLRDSTYEQYF
TRBJ2-1	TRBD1	TRBV19	many	TGTGCCAGTAGTCGGGGGACAGGGGATTACAATGAGCAGTTCTTC	CASSRGTGDYNEQFF
TRBJ2-1	-	TRBV7-3	many	TGTGCCAGCAGCCGGTCCCTTCGGGACAATGAGCAGTTCTTC	CASSRSLRDNEQFF
TRBJ1-2	TRBD1	TRBV19	few	TGTGCCAGTAGCCGGGGACAGGGGGCATCGGCTAACTATGGCTACACCTTC	CASSRGQGASANYGYTF
TRBJ2-3	-	TRBV7-8	many	TGTGCCAGCATGTCTTTTTCTAGCACAGATACGCAGTATTTT	CASMSFSSTDTQYF
TRBJ2-3	TRBD2	TRBV7-2	many	TGTGCCAGCAGCTCAAGACTAGCGGGAGGTCCGCAGTATTTT	CASSSRLAGGPQYF
TRBJ2-2	-	TRBV12-3/TRBV12-4	-	TGTGCCAGCAGTTTTCCAGTAACGAACACCGGGGAGCTGTTTTTT	CASSFPVTNTGELFF
TRBJ2-7	-	TRBV6-1	-	TGTGCCAGCAGGGACCTCTACGAGCAGTACTTC	CASRDLYEQYF
TRBJ2-1	-	TRBV28	-	TGTGCCAGCGGAATTAGCGGTAGGAATGAGCAGTTCTTC	CASGISGRNEQFF
TRBJ2-7	TRBD2	TRBV20-1	-	TGCAGTGCTAGAGAGGTCGGGGGGACCTGGGTGCAGTACTTC	CSAREVGGTWVQYF